This T cell receptor (beta chain) was found in a study of CD8+ T cells in alopecia areata (dated by TCRdb to 2017 to 2018). With respect to the entire study: Treated patients were enrolled in an open-label pilot trial of oral tofacitinib at 5 to 10 mg twice daily for moderate-to-severe alopecia areata. The SALT score, which quantifies the percentage of affected scalp surface area, was used to measure disease severity in treated patients. Biopsies were taken from tofacitinib-treated patients at baseline and again at 4 and 24 weeks into treatment, and several of those patients also had a later scalp biopsy. To study T cell clonal expansion in alopecia areata, the researchers applied high-throughput TCRbeta sequencing to both the C3H/HeJ mouse model and human patients. Patients received tofacitinib for 6 to 18 months and were then followed off drug for 6 months to check for delayed response and recurrence. TCRbeta CDR3 regions were amplified by immunoSEQ multiplex PCR using 35 Vbeta forward and 13 Jbeta reverse primers. Scalp clonality was compared across normal scalp (n=4), patchy alopecia areata scalp (n=8), and alopecia totalis/universalis scalp (n=8). The RNA source kit depended on sample type: the PAXgene miRNA kit for fixed scalp, the miRNeasy kit for PBMCs, and the RNeasy kit for mouse skin. Scalp tissue and sorted CD4+ and CD8+ peripheral blood T cells from patchy and totalis/universalis alopecia areata patients and from healthy controls were covered by human TCRbeta sequencing.

Turning to this clone: The target of this receptor is not known. No base qualities exist here, and no much larger clone lies one base off it.

Overall results and qualifications from the work: Tofacitinib significantly decreased scalp clonality and the number of expanded CD8+ clones among the top 100 scalp clones. Resident alphabeta T cells in normal human skin are also sequenced, complicating scalp TCR repertoire analysis, unlike mouse skin dominated by gammadelta T cells. Shared TCR sequences between patients were less evident than in mice, which may be partly attributable to HLA diversity in the patient population. Because the treated cohort was small and had only one nonresponder, larger studies are needed to examine links between baseline CD8+ expansion and response. Many expanded lesional clones persisted in scalp and blood during tofacitinib treatment, which may partly explain relapse after stopping treatment. Lesional scalp, especially in alopecia totalis/universalis, showed higher clonality and more expanded CD8+ clones than normal scalp, suggesting antigenic drive.

The meaning of the sample's treatment or condition label: oral pan-JAK inhibitor, 5-10 mg twice daily. Peripheral blood and lesional scalp punch biopsies were obtained from patients with alopecia areata. PBMCs were isolated by density centrifugation and stained for CD3, CD4 and CD8, after which CD4+ and CD8+ T cells were sorted on a FACSAria. Libraries were made using the immunoSEQ multiplex PCR assay. RNA was extracted from all samples and reverse transcribed into cDNA, which served as template for TCR sequencing. First-strand cDNA was synthesized with SuperScript III using a 2:1 mix of oligo-dT and random hexamers. Amplification bias was assessed with a synthetic immune receptor repertoire, and residual bias was removed computationally. Per the source publication's procedure: Raw reads were preprocessed to remove errors, and CDR3 was defined by IMGT conventions from the conserved cysteine to phenylalanine. Clonality was calculated as 1 minus Shannon entropy normalized by log2 of the number of productive unique TCRs. Whether scalp clones were CD4 or CD8 was inferred by matching scalp TCRbeta sequences against CD4 and CD8 repertoires sorted from blood. Held by TCRdb, this immuneACCESS table contains in-frame sequences only and omits some clones. Under half of the omission traces to an unresolved V gene where checked; the cause of the rest is unknown. V and J calls and clone size are copied from that table; D and trimming were computed from the DNA. The sample has more than 200,000 clones on record, around two fifths of them singletons. The top ten constitute over 2.5% of the sample.

The germline V gene gives CDR1 as SGDLS and CDR2 as YYNGEE. CDR3 length: 15 amino acids, cysteine to phenylalanine. Left in the record is the CDR3 DNA by itself, 45 bases read in frame from the first base. V drops 3 bases and J drops 1 base, leaving 10 bases in between. Recombination linked TRBV9 to TRBJ1-4, with an unclear D gene assignment. The TCR sequence derives from a human donor with alopecia areata. The material was CD4+ T cells sorted from blood, obtained at approximately week 36, from a patient treated with tofacitinib. The nucleotide sequence reads TGTGCCAGCAGCGCCGGGAGACTAACTAATGAAAAACTGTTTTTT. It translates to CASSAGRLTNEKLFF.